The clone carrying this T cell receptor beta chain was counted a few times. Its antigen is not identified. The sample originates from a study of T-cell reconstitution after alpha-beta-depleted transplantation in children. Trimming left V 8 bases short and J 4 bases short, with 15 bases between. CDR3 length: 14 amino acids. Looked up from germline, CDR1 is SGHTA and CDR2 is FQGNSA. Using unique molecular identifiers, the investigators prepared the TCRbeta library. TCRdb re-derived calls from the PCR reads in MiXCR, one entry per CDR3 protein. The table shows roughly 420,000 distinct CDR3 sequences, with 15% to 20% occurring only once. Study-wide results and limits: There were some patients whose high TCRbeta diversity at day 60 came from surviving recipient T cells and thymic progenitors.

The V call is TRBV7-2, the J call TRBJ2-1; D could derive from TRBD1 or TRBD2 (6 bases each). Sample: PBMCs, mostly from graft donor cells, taken 360 days after TCRalphabeta/CD19-depleted stem cell transplant. The clonotype originates from a boy in the first two years of life who had a stem cell transplant for Wiskott-Aldrich syndrome, so the T cells may come from the graft donor. The CDR3 DNA sequence: TGTGCCAGCGCGGGATCGGGACAATACAATGAGCAGTTCTTC. Encoded protein: CASAGSGQYNEQFF.